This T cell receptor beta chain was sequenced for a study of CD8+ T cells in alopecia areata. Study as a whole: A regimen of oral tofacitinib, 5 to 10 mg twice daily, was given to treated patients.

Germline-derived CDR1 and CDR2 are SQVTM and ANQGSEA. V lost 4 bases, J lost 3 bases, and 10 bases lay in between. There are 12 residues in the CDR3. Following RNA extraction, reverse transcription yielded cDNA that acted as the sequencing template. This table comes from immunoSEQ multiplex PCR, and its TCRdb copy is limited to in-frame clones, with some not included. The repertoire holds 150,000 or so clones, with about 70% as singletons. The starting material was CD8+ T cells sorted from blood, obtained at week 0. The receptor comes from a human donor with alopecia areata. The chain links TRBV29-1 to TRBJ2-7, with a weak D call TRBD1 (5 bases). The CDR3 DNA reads TGCAGCGTTGGTGAACAGGACTACGAGCAGTACTTC. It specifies CSVGEQDYEQYF.